This TCR beta chain was identified in a study of cytomegalovirus exposure and HLA in healthy donors. Primers for the PCR totalled 60 Vbeta and 13 Jbeta. TCRdb's table, derived via immunoSEQ multiplex PCR, lists solely in-frame clones and lacks some. Here the sample spans under 200,000 clones, roughly 83% being singletons. V trimming: 1 base; J trimming: 3 bases; junction bases outside the gene matches: 4. CDR1 and CDR2 (germline): SGDLS, YYNGEE. CDR3 length equals 14 residues. The sequence derives from a man aged 25 to 40 in good health and CMV-seronegative. Sequenced input: PBMCs. This chain connects TRBV9 to TRBJ2-7; 7 positions match TRBD1. The CDR3: CASSVYDRDYEQYF. As DNA, the CDR3 is TGTGCCAGCAGCGTATACGACAGGGACTACGAGCAGTACTTC.